This T cell receptor (beta chain) is drawn from a study of blood T cell repertoires in COVID-19 (dated by TCRdb to 2018 to 2021). About the investigation overall: The collaborator samples originated in the United States, Italy and Spain and spanned the acute and convalescent phases of COVID-19. The samples were drawn from the first 160 participants of the ongoing ImmuneRACE study and from 1,254 subjects provided by 6 global collaborators. Where available, HLA class I and class II types were taken from metadata supplied by the sample provider and were not determined by assay-based typing. The material from the prospective study consisted of cDNA or gDNA derived from T cells, B-cell-depleted T cells, or PBMCs. The dataset comprised deeply sampled blood TCRbeta repertoires from subjects exposed to, actively infected with, or recovered from COVID-19. A de-identified subject ID, COVID-19 status, age in years and sex were almost always included in the sample metadata. The repertoires were made available in a free public database intended to serve as a resource for research on the immune response to SARS-CoV-2. Overall study outcomes, separate from this receptor: Clinical and demographic metadata were provided uncurated, with the amount varying by source and participant.

The immunoSEQ Assay, a bias-controlled multiplex PCR, was used to amplify TCRbeta CDR3 regions from genomic DNA. Turning to the authors' computational methods: The number of nucleated cells in each sample was estimated from the amplification of reference gene primers within the assay. To quantify the absolute abundance of each unique TCRbeta CDR3 rearrangement, sequence reads were collapsed and filtered. For each sample, productive Simpson clonality was calculated as the square root of Simpson's diversity index over productive rearrangements. TCRdb retrieved this table from immuneACCESS and kept in-frame rearrangements only. Not all clones are present; in checked studies, unresolved V genes account for under half, and no reason is known for the remainder. V, J and clone size derive from that table, while D and trimming were established from the DNA sequence. This sample is represented by approximately 470,000 clones; roughly 87% of them were singletons. Of the sample, roughly 0.72% falls within the top ten clones.

About this clone itself: The specificity of this receptor is unknown. The input lacks base qualities; no much larger clone sits a single base away.

Sequences SGHTA (CDR1) and FQGNSA (CDR2) are obtained from the germline V gene. V has 0 bases trimmed and J has 5 bases trimmed; junction bases matching no gene number 12. Spanning cysteine to phenylalanine, the CDR3 consists of 17 amino acids. Only the CDR3 region is kept as DNA, spanning 51 bases read in frame from base 1. Enrolling through a virtual design, the prospective study's participants ranged in age from roughly 18 to 95 years and lived across about two dozen United States geographic areas. In the prospective study, participants were assigned to cohorts based on the clinical history participants reported in a screening survey and a study questionnaire. Recovered participants in ImmuneRACE Cohort 3 were defined by two consecutive negative NP/OP PCR tests, clearance by a healthcare professional, or resolution of symptoms. Each participant in the prospective study had whole blood, serum and a nasopharyngeal or oropharyngeal swab collected by mobile phlebotomists. Over a roughly two-month period, participants in the prospective study had the option of providing additional blood draws and questionnaires. Blood samples from the prospective study were shipped frozen or at room temperature prior to DNA extraction.

The V gene is TRBV7-2 and the J gene is TRBJ2-5; TRBD1 fits 7 bases in the junction. The source material was PBMCs or T cells enriched from blood (not recorded which). This clonotype originated in a young woman who had recovered from COVID-19. The CDR3 is CASSLAGSEGARETQYF. The nucleotide sequence is TGTGCCAGCAGCTTAGCGGGAAGCGAGGGGGCGAGGGAGACCCAGTACTTC.